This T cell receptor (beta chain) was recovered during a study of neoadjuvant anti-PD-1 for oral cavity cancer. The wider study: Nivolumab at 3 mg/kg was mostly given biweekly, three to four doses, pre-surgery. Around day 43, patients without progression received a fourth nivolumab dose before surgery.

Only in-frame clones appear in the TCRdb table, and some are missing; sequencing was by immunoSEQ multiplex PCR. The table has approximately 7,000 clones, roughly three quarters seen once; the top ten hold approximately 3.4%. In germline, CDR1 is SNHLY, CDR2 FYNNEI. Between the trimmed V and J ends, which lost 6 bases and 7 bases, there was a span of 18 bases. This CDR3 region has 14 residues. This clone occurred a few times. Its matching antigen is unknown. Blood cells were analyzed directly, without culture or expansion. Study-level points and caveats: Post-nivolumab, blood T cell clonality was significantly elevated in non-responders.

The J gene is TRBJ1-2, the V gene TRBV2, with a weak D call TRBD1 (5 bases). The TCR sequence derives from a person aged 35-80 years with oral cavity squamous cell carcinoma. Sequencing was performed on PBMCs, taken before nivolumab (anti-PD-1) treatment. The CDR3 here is CASRTLWDQAGYTF. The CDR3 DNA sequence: TGTGCCAGCAGGACATTGTGGGACCAGGCTGGCTACACCTTC.